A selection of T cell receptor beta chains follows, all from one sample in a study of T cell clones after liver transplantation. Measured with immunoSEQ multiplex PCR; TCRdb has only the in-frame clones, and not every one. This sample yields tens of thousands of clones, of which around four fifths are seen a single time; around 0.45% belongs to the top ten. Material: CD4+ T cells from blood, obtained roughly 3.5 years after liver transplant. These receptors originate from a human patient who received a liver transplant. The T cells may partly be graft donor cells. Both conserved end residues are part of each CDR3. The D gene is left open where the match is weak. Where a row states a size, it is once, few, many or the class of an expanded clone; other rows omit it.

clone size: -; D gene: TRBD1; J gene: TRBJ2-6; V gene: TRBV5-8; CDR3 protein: CASSSYRGSGANVLTF; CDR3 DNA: TGTGCCAGCAGCTCCTACAGGGGCTCTGGGGCCAACGTCCTGACTTTC
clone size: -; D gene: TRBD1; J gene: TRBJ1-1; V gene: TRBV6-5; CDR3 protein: CASSGGQGGEAFF; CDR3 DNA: TGTGCCAGCAGTGGGGGACAGGGGGGTGAAGCTTTCTTT
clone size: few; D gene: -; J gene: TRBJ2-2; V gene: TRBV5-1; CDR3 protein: CASSFVSTNTGELFF; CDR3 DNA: TGCGCCAGCAGCTTTGTCAGCACGAACACCGGGGAGCTGTTTTTT
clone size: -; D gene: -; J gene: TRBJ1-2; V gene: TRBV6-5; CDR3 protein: CASSPGAPVGGGYTF; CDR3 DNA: TGTGCCAGCAGCCCCGGGGCTCCTGTAGGAGGGGGCTACACCTTC
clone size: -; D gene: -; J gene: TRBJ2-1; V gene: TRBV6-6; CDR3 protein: CASRQRDGQFTEQFF; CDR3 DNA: TGTGCCAGCAGACAGAGGGACGGACAGTTCACTGAGCAGTTCTTC
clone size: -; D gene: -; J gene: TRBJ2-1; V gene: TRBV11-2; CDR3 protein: CASSLVVAVEQFF; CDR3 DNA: TGTGCCAGCAGCTTAGTCGTGGCCGTCGAGCAGTTCTTC
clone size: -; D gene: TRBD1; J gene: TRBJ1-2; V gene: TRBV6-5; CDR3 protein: CASSYSTGRTGYTF; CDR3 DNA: TGTGCCAGCAGTTACTCGACAGGGAGGACAGGCTACACCTTC
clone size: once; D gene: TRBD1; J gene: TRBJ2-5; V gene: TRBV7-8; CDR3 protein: CASSGWGRDRRQETQYF; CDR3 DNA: TGTGCCAGCAGCGGTTGGGGAAGGGACAGAAGACAAGAGACCCAGTACTTC
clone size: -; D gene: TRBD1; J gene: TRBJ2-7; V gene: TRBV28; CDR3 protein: CASRGGTGGDEQYF; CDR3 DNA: TGTGCCAGCAGGGGCGGGACAGGGGGCGACGAGCAGTACTTC
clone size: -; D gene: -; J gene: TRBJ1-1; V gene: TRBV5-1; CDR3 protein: CASSLQGYIEAFF; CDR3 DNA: TGCGCCAGCAGCTTGCAGGGGTACATTGAAGCTTTCTTT
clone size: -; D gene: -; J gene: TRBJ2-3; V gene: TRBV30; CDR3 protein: CASHSTGYRGTDTQYF; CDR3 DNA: TGTGCCTCCCATTCCACAGGGTATCGAGGCACAGATACGCAGTATTTT
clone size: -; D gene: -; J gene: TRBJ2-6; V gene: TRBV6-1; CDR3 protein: CASSHLRANVLTF; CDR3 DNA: TGTGCCAGCAGCCATCTCCGGGCCAACGTCCTGACTTTC
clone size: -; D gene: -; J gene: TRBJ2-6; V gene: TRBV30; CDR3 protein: CAWSVRVWDNSGANVLTF; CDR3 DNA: TGTGCCTGGAGTGTAAGGGTCTGGGATAACTCTGGGGCCAACGTCCTGACTTTC
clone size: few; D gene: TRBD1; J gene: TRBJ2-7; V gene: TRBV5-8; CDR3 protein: CASSLAGQGGNEQYF; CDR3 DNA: TGTGCCAGCAGCCTGGCGGGACAGGGGGGGAACGAGCAGTACTTC
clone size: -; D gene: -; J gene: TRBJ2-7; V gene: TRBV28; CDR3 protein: CASSGRRVSLSYEQYF; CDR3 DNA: TGTGCCAGCAGCGGCCGCCGGGTCTCCCTCTCCTACGAGCAGTACTTC
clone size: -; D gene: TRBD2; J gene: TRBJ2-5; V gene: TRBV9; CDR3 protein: CASSGLAQETQYF; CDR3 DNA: TGTGCCAGCAGCGGACTAGCTCAAGAGACCCAGTACTTC
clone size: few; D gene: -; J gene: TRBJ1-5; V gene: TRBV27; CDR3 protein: CASREGLFNQPQHF; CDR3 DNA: TGTGCCAGCAGGGAGGGACTTTTCAATCAGCCCCAGCATTTT
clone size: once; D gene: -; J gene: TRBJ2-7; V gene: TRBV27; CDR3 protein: CASSWGGRYEQYF; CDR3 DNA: TGTGCCAGCAGTTGGGGAGGCAGGTACGAGCAGTACTTC
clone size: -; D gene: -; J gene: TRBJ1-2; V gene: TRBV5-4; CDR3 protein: CASSGQSVTGYTF; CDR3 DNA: TGTGCCAGCAGCGGACAATCGGTCACGGGCTACACCTTC
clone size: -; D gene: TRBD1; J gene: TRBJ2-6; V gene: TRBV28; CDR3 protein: CASRGQHSGANVLTF; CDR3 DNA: TGTGCCAGCAGGGGACAGCACTCTGGGGCCAACGTCCTGACTTTC
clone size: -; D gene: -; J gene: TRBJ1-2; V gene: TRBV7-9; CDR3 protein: CASSFEGAYGYTF; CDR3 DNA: TGTGCCAGCAGCTTCGAAGGGGCCTATGGCTACACCTTC
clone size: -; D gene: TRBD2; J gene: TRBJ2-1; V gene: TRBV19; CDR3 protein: CASRLAGASYNEQFF; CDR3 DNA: TGTGCCAGTAGGCTAGCGGGAGCCTCCTACAATGAGCAGTTCTTC
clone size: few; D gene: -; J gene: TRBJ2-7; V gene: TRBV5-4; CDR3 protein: CASSADGLQGYEQYF; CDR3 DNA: TGTGCCAGCAGCGCCGACGGACTGCAGGGCTACGAGCAGTACTTC
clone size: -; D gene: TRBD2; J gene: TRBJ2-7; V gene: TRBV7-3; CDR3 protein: CASSLRAGLATYEQYF; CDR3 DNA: TGTGCCAGCAGTCTTCGCGCGGGACTAGCGACCTACGAGCAGTACTTC
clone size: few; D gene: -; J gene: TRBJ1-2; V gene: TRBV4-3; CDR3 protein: CASSQIRHPGYGYTF; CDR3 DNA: TGCGCCAGCAGCCAAATACGGCACCCAGGGTATGGCTACACCTTC
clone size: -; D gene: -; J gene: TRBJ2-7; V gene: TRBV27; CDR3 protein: CASSPRGSPYEQYF; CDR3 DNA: TGTGCCAGCAGTCCCAGGGGCAGCCCCTACGAGCAGTACTTC
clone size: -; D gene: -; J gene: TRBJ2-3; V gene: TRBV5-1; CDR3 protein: CASSADGDTQYF; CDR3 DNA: TGCGCCAGCAGCGCAGACGGGGATACGCAGTATTTT
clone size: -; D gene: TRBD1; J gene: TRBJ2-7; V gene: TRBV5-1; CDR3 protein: CASSASFSPGQGNEQYF; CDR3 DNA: TGCGCCAGCAGCGCTTCCTTTAGTCCGGGACAGGGAAACGAGCAGTACTTC
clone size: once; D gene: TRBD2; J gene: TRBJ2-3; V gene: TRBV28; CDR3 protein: CATEGLAGAALLGDTQYF; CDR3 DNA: TGTGCCACCGAGGGACTAGCGGGAGCAGCTTTATTAGGAGATACGCAGTATTTT
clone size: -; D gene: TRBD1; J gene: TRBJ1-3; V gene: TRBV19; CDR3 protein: CASSRTGGNSIAGNTIYF; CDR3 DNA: TGTGCCAGTAGCCGGACAGGGGGCAATTCAATTGCTGGAAACACCATATATTTT
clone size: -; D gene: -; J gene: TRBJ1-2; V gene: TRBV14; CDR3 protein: CASSQGRTYGYTF; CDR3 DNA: TGTGCCAGCAGCCAAGGACGGACCTATGGCTACACCTTC
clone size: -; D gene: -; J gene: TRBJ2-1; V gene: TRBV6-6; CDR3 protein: CASSYAARNEQFF; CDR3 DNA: TGTGCCAGCAGTTACGCAGCAAGGAATGAGCAGTTCTTC
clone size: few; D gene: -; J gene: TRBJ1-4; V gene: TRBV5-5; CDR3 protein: CASSFVPTEPFF; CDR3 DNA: TGTGCCAGCAGCTTCGTCCCAACAGAGCCGTTTTTT
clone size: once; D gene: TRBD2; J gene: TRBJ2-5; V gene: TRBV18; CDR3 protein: CASSPPGSGRVKETQYF; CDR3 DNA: TGTGCCAGCTCACCACCCGGTAGCGGGAGAGTAAAAGAGACCCAGTACTTC
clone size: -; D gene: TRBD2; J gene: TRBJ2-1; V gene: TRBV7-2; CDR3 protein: CASSLAGGRTGEQFF; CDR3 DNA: TGTGCCAGCAGCTTAGCGGGCGGGAGGACCGGTGAGCAGTTCTTC
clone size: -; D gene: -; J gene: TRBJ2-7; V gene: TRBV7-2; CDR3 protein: CASSLVASLGEQYF; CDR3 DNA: TGTGCCAGCAGCTTAGTAGCTAGCCTGGGCGAGCAGTACTTC
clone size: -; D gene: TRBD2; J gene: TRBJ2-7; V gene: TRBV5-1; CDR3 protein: CASSSTSGSYEQYF; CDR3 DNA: TGCGCCAGCAGCTCCACTAGCGGGAGTTACGAGCAGTACTTC
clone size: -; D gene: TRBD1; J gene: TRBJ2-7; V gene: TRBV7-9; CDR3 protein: CASSFYGQGDEQYF; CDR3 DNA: TGTGCCAGCAGCTTCTACGGACAGGGCGACGAGCAGTACTTC
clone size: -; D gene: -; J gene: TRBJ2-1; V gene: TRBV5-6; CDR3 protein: CASSLWRAKQFF; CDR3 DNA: TGTGCCAGCAGCTTGTGGCGGGCCAAGCAGTTCTTC
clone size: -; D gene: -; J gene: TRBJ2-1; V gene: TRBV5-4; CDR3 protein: CASSPGDRRIKDEQFF; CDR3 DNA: TGTGCCAGCAGCCCAGGCGACAGGCGAATCAAGGATGAGCAGTTCTTC
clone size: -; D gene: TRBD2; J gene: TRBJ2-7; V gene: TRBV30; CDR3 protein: CAWDRLAGALEQYF; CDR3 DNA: TGTGCCTGGGATAGACTAGCGGGGGCACTCGAGCAGTACTTC
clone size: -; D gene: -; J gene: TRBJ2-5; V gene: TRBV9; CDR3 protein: CASSDGGGAQYF; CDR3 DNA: TGTGCCAGCAGCGACGGAGGGGGGGCCCAGTACTTC
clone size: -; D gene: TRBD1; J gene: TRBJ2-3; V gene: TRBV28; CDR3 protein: CASSLAYRGRWGDTQYF; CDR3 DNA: TGTGCCAGCAGCCTGGCTTACAGGGGGCGTTGGGGAGATACGCAGTATTTT
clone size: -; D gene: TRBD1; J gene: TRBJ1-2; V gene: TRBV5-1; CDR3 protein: CASSSGQGFYGYTF; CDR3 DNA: TGCGCCAGCAGCTCAGGACAGGGGTTCTATGGCTACACCTTC
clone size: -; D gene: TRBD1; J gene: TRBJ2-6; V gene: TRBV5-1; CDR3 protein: CASNRGPTGGANVLTF; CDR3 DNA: TGCGCCAGCAACAGGGGGCCCACAGGTGGGGCCAACGTCCTGACTTTC
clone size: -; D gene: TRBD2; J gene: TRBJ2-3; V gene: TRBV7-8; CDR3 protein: CASSLLSAGGGTDTQYF; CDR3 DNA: TGTGCCAGCAGCTTACTTTCCGCGGGAGGAGGAACAGATACGCAGTATTTT
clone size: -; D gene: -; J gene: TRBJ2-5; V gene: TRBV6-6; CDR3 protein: CASRVLGAIEETQYF; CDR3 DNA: TGTGCCAGCAGGGTTCTGGGGGCGATCGAAGAGACCCAGTACTTC
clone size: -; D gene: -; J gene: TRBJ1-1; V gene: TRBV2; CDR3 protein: CASSASGGTEAFF; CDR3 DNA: TGTGCCAGCAGTGCTTCAGGAGGAACGGAAGCTTTCTTT